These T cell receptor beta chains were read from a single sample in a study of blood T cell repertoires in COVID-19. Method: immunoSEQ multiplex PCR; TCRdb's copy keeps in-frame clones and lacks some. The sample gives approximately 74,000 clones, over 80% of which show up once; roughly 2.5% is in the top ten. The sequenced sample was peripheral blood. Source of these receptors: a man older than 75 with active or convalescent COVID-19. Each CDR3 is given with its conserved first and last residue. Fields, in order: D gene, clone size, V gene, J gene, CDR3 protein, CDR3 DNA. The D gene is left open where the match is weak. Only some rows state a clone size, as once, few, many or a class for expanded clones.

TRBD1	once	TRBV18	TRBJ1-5	CASSTGTGEQPQHF	TGTGCCAGCTCAACCGGGACAGGGGAGCAGCCCCAGCATTTT
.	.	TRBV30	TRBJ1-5	CAWSVRGRGGQPQHF	TGTGCCTGGAGTGTAAGAGGGAGGGGTGGTCAGCCCCAGCATTTT
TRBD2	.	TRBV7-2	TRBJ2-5	CASSLVSGGPLETQYF	TGTGCCAGCAGCTTAGTGTCGGGAGGGCCTTTGGAGACCCAGTACTTC
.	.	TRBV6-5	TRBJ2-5	CASSYSNLRGGETQYF	TGTGCCAGCAGTTACTCGAACCTGCGAGGCGGCGAGACCCAGTACTTC
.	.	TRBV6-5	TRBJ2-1	CASSFEDGGEYNEQFF	TGTGCCAGCAGTTTCGAGGACGGCGGGGAATACAATGAGCAGTTCTTC
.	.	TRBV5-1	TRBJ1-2	CASRWQPQRGRYGYTF	TGCGCCAGCAGATGGCAGCCGCAAAGAGGGAGATATGGCTACACCTTC
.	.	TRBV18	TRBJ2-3	CASSPQQDTQYF	TGTGCCAGCTCACCTCAACAGGATACGCAGTATTTT
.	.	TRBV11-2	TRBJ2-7	CASSSLKRISYEQYF	TGTGCCAGCAGCTCCTTGAAGCGTATCTCCTACGAGCAGTACTTC
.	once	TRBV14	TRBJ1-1	CASSQVKGLHTEAFF	TGTGCCAGCAGCCAAGTAAAGGGACTGCACACTGAAGCTTTCTTT
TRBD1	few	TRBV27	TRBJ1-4	CASSLLGQGAGNEKLFF	TGTGCCAGCAGTTTGTTGGGCCAGGGGGCTGGTAATGAAAAACTGTTTTTT
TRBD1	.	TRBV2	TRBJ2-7	CASRRDSTYEQYF	TGTGCCAGCAGACGGGACAGTACCTACGAGCAGTACTTC